This entry lists 2 T cell receptor beta chains sequenced from one sample in a study of shared clonotypes between healthy human individuals. The protocol was immunoSEQ multiplex PCR, while the TCRdb copy is restricted to in-frame clones and leaves out a portion. The table records 2 million to 2.5 million clones, less than 95% of them present only once. Material for sequencing was naive CD4+ T cells from PBMCs. The subset was: CD45RA+ positively selected. The receptors shown here come from a man aged 18 to 35 in good health. Some clones in this sample may be carry-over from other donors' samples.

The chain joins TRBV7-2 to TRBJ1-2; D is undetermined. The germline V gene has CDR1 SGHTA and CDR2 FQGNSA. V was shortened by 3 bases and J by 8 bases, with 19 bases between the two germline ends. The CDR3 covers 15 residues. The CDR3 DNA follows: TGTGCCAGCAGCTTTTCGGTCAGAACTGGAAGGGGCTACACCTTC. It translates to CASSFSVRTGRGYTF.

This chain links TRBV28 with TRBJ1-1, with D unclear. Germline lookup yields CDR1 MDHEN and CDR2 SYDVKM. The CDR3 contains 14 residues. V was shortened by 2 bases and J by 5 bases, with 12 bases between the two germline ends. In nucleotides, the CDR3 is TGTGCCAGCAGTTTACCTGGACGGATTACTGAAGCTTTCTTT. It is translated as CASSLPGRITEAFF.